This is a list of T cell receptor beta chains from one sample in a study of early T cells in non-severe SARS-CoV-2 infection. TCRdb called the 5' RACE reads again in MiXCR, with one record for every CDR3 protein. The sample includes 84,000 or so distinct CDR3 sequences, more than 13% seen only once; the top ten take about 10%. The material sequenced was whole blood. The receptors shown here come from an adult who was a healthcare worker with PCR-confirmed SARS-CoV-2 infection or an uninfected control (not recorded which). Both conserved end residues are part of each CDR3. A D gene is named only where the DNA matches it firmly. Clone size is given for some rows only: seen once, a few or many times, or a class if the clone is expanded.

>TRBV14|-|many|16|TRBJ2-5
CASSQGLGLGQETQYF
TGTGCCAGCAGCCAAGGACTAGGCCTGGGGCAAGAGACCCAGTACTTC
>TRBV11-2|TRBD1|-|13|TRBJ2-5
CASSLSGGETQYF
TGTGCCAGCAGCTTGTCAGGGGGAGAGACCCAGTACTTC
>TRBV5-6|-|many|11|TRBJ1-1
CASSLTAEAFF
TGTGCCAGCAGCTTGACAGCTGAAGCTTTCTTT
>TRBV6-6|TRBD1|-|14|TRBJ2-7
CASSSRDRSYEQYF
TGTGCCAGCAGTTCTCGGGACAGATCCTACGAGCAGTACTTC
>TRBV29-1|-|many|15|TRBJ1-5
CSATLGTAYNQPQHF
TGCAGCGCAACGTTGGGCACAGCGTACAATCAGCCCCAGCATTTT
>TRBV28|TRBD2|-|17|TRBJ2-7
CASSFQRGESFTYEQYF
TGTGCCAGCAGTTTCCAGCGGGGGGAATCCTTTACCTACGAGCAGTACTTC
>TRBV12-3/TRBV12-4|-|-|14|TRBJ1-1
CASNPGPAARAAFF
TGTGCCAGCAACCCCGGTCCGGCGGCCCGGGCAGCTTTCTTT
>TRBV11-2|-|once|13|TRBJ2-3
CASRRGLTDTQYF
TGTGCCAGCAGGCGGGGGCTCACAGATACGCAGTATTTT
>TRBV29-1|-|few|14|TRBJ2-5
CSVGRVAGPETQYF
TGCAGCGTAGGTCGGGTGGCAGGGCCGGAGACCCAGTACTTC
>TRBV7-9|TRBD1|-|15|TRBJ2-7
CASSYPGQGASEQYF
TGTGCCAGCAGCTACCCCGGACAGGGGGCTTCCGAGCAGTACTTC
>TRBV6-1|-|few|13|TRBJ2-1
CASRIAKNNEQFF
TGTGCCAGCAGGATTGCGAAAAACAATGAGCAGTTCTTC
>TRBV7-3|-|few|15|TRBJ2-1
CASSFAGGSYNEQFF
TGTGCCAGCAGCTTTGCCGGAGGCTCCTACAATGAGCAGTTCTTC
>TRBV29-1|-|-|12|TRBJ1-5
CSVGDINQPQHF
TGCAGCGTTGGGGACATAAATCAGCCCCAGCATTTT
>TRBV20-1|-|few|12|TRBJ2-5
CSATGLEETQYF
TGCAGTGCTACAGGACTCGAAGAGACCCAGTACTTC
>TRBV6-2/TRBV6-3|-|-|13|TRBJ2-7
CASNLALVYEQYF
TGTGCCAGCAATCTAGCGCTGGTCTACGAGCAGTACTTC
>TRBV6-2/TRBV6-3|-|few|12|TRBJ2-7
CATGSLIYEQYF
TGTGCCACCGGTTCTCTAATCTACGAGCAGTACTTC
>TRBV6-6|-|-|11|TRBJ2-7
CASGILYEQYF
TGTGCCAGCGGTATCCTCTACGAGCAGTACTTC
>TRBV9|-|-|16|TRBJ2-3
CASSVDSGIRTDTQYF
TGTGCCAGCAGCGTAGACTCAGGGATAAGGACAGATACGCAGTATTTT
>TRBV7-8|-|-|15|TRBJ2-3
CASSLVLGDTDTQYF
TGTGCCAGCAGCTTAGTCCTTGGAGACACAGATACGCAGTATTTT
>TRBV5-6|TRBD1|-|16|TRBJ2-1
CASSLFARGSDNEQFF
TGTGCCAGCAGCTTGTTCGCCAGGGGGTCCGACAATGAGCAGTTCTTC
>TRBV7-9|-|many|16|TRBJ1-4
CASTWGGRRRDEKLFF
TGTGCCAGCACCTGGGGCGGGAGGCGAAGGGATGAAAAACTGTTTTTT
>TRBV27|-|few|12|TRBJ2-7
CASSLRDGEQYF
TGTGCCAGCAGTCTCCGGGACGGCGAGCAGTACTTC
>TRBV6-2/TRBV6-3|-|-|11|TRBJ2-1
CASSSLNEQFF
TGTGCCAGCAGTTCCCTTAATGAGCAGTTCTTC
>TRBV4-3|-|few|12|TRBJ1-5
CAGADSNQPQHF
TGCGCCGGGGCTGATAGCAATCAGCCCCAGCATTTT
>TRBV14|-|-|13|TRBJ1-6
CASSQDWGSPLHF
TGTGCCAGCAGCCAAGATTGGGGTTCACCCCTCCACTTT
>TRBV6-2/TRBV6-3|TRBD2|many|16|TRBJ2-7
CASTVLSGTRIHEQYF
TGTGCCAGCACCGTGCTATCCGGGACTAGGATTCACGAGCAGTACTTC
>TRBV3-1|-|-|12|TRBJ1-4
CASSQGVEKLFF
TGTGCCAGCAGCCAAGGAGTAGAAAAACTGTTTTTT
>TRBV7-6|-|few|15|TRBJ1-5
CASSLEQGFGQPQHF
TGTGCCAGCAGCTTAGAACAGGGCTTCGGACAGCCCCAGCATTTT
>TRBV4-1|-|-|16|TRBJ1-2
CASSQESAGIPYGYTF
TGCGCCAGCAGCCAAGAGAGCGCAGGGATCCCCTATGGCTACACCTTC
>TRBV9|-|few|17|TRBJ2-2
CASSVRSRGPDTGELFF
TGTGCCAGCAGCGTACGTTCCCGGGGGCCGGACACCGGGGAGCTGTTTTTT
>TRBV7-2|TRBD2|medium-sized|16|TRBJ2-3
CASSVGTSRGGDTQYF
TGTGCCAGCAGCGTCGGGACTAGCCGAGGCGGGGATACGCAGTATTTT
>TRBV27|-|-|15|TRBJ2-3
CASSSLGLNTDTQYF
TGTGCCAGCAGTTCCCTGGGACTGAACACAGATACGCAGTATTTT
>TRBV7-9|-|-|14|TRBJ1-2
CASSTGVANYGYTF
TGTGCCAGCAGCACCGGGGTGGCTAACTATGGCTACACCTTC
>TRBV7-8|TRBD2|-|16|TRBJ2-3
CASSSGLAGFTDTQYF
TGTGCCAGCAGCTCGGGACTAGCGGGATTCACAGATACGCAGTATTTT
>TRBV6-2/TRBV6-3|TRBD1|-|18|TRBJ2-6
CASSPWTGGNSGANVLTF
TGTGCCAGCAGTCCTTGGACAGGGGGCAACTCTGGGGCCAACGTCCTGACTTTC
>TRBV5-1|TRBD1|many|13|TRBJ1-2
CASSQGDFTAGTF
TGCGCCAGCAGCCAGGGGGACTTCACCGCTGGGACCTTC
>TRBV29-1|-|few|13|TRBJ1-2
CSVATDVNYGYTF
TGCAGCGTTGCCACGGACGTTAACTATGGCTACACCTTC
>TRBV11-2|TRBD2|-|16|TRBJ2-4
CASSTSSGLAGIPEYF
TGTGCCAGCAGCACATCCTCAGGACTAGCGGGGATACCCGAGTACTTC
>TRBV5-1|TRBD1|-|17|TRBJ1-3
CASSHRSGQGSGNTIYF
TGCGCCAGCAGCCACAGGAGCGGACAGGGCTCTGGAAACACCATATATTTT
>TRBV12-3/TRBV12-4|TRBD1|-|14|TRBJ1-2
CASSSSGGNYGYTF
TGTGCCAGCAGTTCCTCAGGGGGAAACTATGGCTACACCTTC
>TRBV25-1|TRBD2|-|14|TRBJ2-2
CASSIAGSTGELFF
TGTGCCAGCAGTATAGCGGGGAGCACCGGGGAGCTGTTTTTT
>TRBV10-3|TRBD2|-|15|TRBJ2-7
CAIRAGGNTFYEQYF
TGTGCCATCCGGGCGGGAGGGAACACTTTCTACGAGCAGTACTTC
>TRBV2|-|many|14|TRBJ1-5
CASSDSHSNQPQHF
TGTGCCAGCAGTGACAGTCATAGCAATCAGCCCCAGCATTTT
>TRBV6-1|TRBD1|-|16|TRBJ2-1
CASSEQGDSSYNEQFF
TGTGCCAGCAGCGAACAGGGGGATAGCTCCTACAATGAGCAGTTCTTC
>TRBV25-1|-|few|14|TRBJ2-5
CASSEYGSGETQYF
TGTGCCAGCAGTGAATATGGGAGCGGGGAGACCCAGTACTTC
>TRBV7-8|-|few|13|TRBJ1-1
CASSLGGWTEAFF
TGTGCCAGCAGCTTAGGGGGGTGGACTGAAGCTTTCTTT
>TRBV11-2|-|few|15|TRBJ1-1
CASSPKPAVNTEAFF
TGTGCCAGCAGTCCCAAACCAGCCGTTAACACTGAAGCTTTCTTT
>TRBV7-3|TRBD2|few|15|TRBJ2-1
CASSFGTSGYNEQFF
TGTGCCAGCAGCTTTGGGACTAGCGGTTACAATGAGCAGTTCTTC
>TRBV5-1|-|-|14|TRBJ1-5
CASSLEGGEQPQHF
TGCGCCAGCAGCTTGGAGGGAGGGGAGCAGCCCCAGCATTTT
>TRBV29-1|-|-|11|TRBJ2-7
CSAGTTYEQYF
TGCAGCGCCGGGACGACCTACGAGCAGTACTTC
>TRBV7-2|-|-|16|TRBJ1-5
CASSLDGGNSNQPQHF
TGTGCCAGCAGCTTAGACGGAGGCAATAGCAATCAGCCCCAGCATTTT
>TRBV12-3/TRBV12-4|-|many|14|TRBJ2-7
CASSLRPVSYEQYF
TGTGCCAGCAGTTTACGTCCGGTCTCCTACGAGCAGTACTTC
>TRBV20-1|-|-|14|TRBJ1-1
CSAPQGAGDTEAFF
TGCAGTGCGCCCCAAGGGGCGGGGGACACTGAAGCTTTCTTT
>TRBV7-2|-|-|16|TRBJ2-2
CASSIVGTTNTGELFF
TGTGCCAGCAGCATAGTTGGGACCACGAACACCGGGGAGCTGTTTTTT
>TRBV6-1|-|few|13|TRBJ1-1
CASSENRATEAFF
TGTGCCAGCAGTGAGAACAGGGCCACTGAAGCTTTCTTT
>TRBV30|-|few|15|TRBJ1-3
CAWTPGTFSGNTIYF
TGTGCCTGGACCCCAGGGACCTTCTCTGGAAACACCATATATTTT
>TRBV19|-|few|12|TRBJ2-1
CASSMNNNEQFF
TGTGCCAGTAGTATGAACAACAATGAGCAGTTCTTC
>TRBV19|-|many|13|TRBJ2-3
CASSGNGGDTQYF
TGTGCCAGTAGTGGAAACGGGGGAGATACGCAGTATTTT
>TRBV29-1|TRBD1|many|14|TRBJ1-5
CSVAGTGDHQPQHF
TGCAGCGTCGCCGGGACAGGGGACCATCAGCCCCAGCATTTT